This T cell receptor beta chain comes out of a study of T cells expressing NK-cell markers. Across the whole study: Obtained from sorted CD3+CD56+NKG2C+, CD3+CD56+NKG2C- and CD3+CD56-NKG2C+ T cells were the TCR beta repertoires.

Study-level findings and limits: Over 5 donors carried dominant NKG2C+ clonotypes that made up roughly 1.0-8% of their CD8+ T cells.

UMIs were included in TCR beta cDNA generated by 5'RACE template switching. With the 5' RACE reads reprocessed, TCRdb shows one record per CDR3 protein and no DNA. In total, the table holds about 5,000 distinct CDR3 sequences. The CDR3 is 15 amino acids. Germline CDR1 is MNHNS and CDR2 is SASEGT. For this clonotype: The antigen is unknown.

Sequencing was carried out using blood T cells: a sorted CD56 or NKG2C T cell subset, CD4+ or CD8+ T cells, or bulk PBMC T cells (not recorded which). The J gene is TRBJ2-6, the V gene TRBV6-1. The receptor's source is a man younger than 35 in good health. This CDR3 is CASNLGSSGANVLTF.